This TCR beta chain was sequenced for a study of blood T cells in healthy people across ages. Healthy Caucasians from Russia aged about 6 to 90 served as donors. The extraction recovered at least 5.5 micrograms of total RNA per sample. V lost 3 bases to trimming and J lost 3 bases, with 12 bases between them. CDR3 length: 14 residues. The second PCR ran roughly 6 to 11 cycles with a sample-barcoded 5' primer and J-beta primers. Each of the samples gave a minimum of 3 million paired-end reads that contained CDR3. TCRdb independently ran MiXCR on the 5' RACE reads; one entry per CDR3 protein. The sample has about 1.5 million distinct CDR3 sequences, 35% to 45% seen once.

The sequencing input was blood. The chain uses TRBV12-3 or TRBV12-4 and TRBJ2-7; D unclear. This TCR came from a woman aged 18-35 years in good health. The CDR3 loop is CASSFDSEYYEQYF. The CDR3 region has the DNA TGTGCCAGCAGTTTCGATTCAGAATACTACGAGCAGTACTTC.